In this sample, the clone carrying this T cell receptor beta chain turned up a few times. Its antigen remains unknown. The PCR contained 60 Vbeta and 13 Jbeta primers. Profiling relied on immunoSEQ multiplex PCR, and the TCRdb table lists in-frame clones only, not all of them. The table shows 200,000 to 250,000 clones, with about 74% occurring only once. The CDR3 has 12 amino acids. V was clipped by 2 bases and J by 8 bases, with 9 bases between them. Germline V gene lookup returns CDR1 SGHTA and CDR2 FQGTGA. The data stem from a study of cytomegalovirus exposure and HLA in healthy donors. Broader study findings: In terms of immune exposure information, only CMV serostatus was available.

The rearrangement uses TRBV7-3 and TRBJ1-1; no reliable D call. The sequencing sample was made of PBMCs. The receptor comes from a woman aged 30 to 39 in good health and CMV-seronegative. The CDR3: CASSLAVGEAFF. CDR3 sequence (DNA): TGTGCCAGCAGCTTAGCAGTCGGGGAAGCTTTCTTT.